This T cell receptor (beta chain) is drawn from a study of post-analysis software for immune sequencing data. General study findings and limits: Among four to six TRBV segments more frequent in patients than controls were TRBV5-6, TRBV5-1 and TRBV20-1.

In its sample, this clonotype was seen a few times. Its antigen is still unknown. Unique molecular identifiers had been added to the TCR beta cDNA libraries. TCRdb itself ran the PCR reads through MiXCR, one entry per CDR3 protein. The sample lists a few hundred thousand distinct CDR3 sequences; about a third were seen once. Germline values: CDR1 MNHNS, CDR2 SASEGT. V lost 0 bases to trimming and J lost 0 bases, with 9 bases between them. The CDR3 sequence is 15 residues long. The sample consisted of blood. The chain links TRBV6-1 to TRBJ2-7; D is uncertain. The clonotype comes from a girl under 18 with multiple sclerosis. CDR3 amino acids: CASSEASANSYEQYF. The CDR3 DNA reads TGTGCCAGCAGTGAAGCGTCCGCCAACTCCTACGAGCAGTACTTC.